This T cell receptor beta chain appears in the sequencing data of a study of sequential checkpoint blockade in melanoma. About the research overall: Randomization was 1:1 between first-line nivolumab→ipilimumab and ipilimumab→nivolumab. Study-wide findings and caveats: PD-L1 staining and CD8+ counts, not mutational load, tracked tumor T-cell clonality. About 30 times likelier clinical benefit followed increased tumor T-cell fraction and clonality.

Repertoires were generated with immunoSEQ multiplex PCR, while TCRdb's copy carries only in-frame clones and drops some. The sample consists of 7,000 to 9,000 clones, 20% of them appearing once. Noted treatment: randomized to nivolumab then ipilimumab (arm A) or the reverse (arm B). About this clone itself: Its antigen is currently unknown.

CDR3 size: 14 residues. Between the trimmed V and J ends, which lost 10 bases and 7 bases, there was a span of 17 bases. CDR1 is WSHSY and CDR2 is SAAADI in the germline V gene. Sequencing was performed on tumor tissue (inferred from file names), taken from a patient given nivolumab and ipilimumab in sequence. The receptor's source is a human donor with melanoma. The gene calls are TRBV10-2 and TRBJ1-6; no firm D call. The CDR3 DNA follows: TGCGCCACCGTTGGCCGGACTGGAAATTCACCCCTCCACTTT. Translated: CATVGRTGNSPLHF.